A single sample gave rise to the 20 T cell receptor beta chains below, sequenced in a study of OX40 agonist ivuxolimab in advanced cancers. Using immunoSEQ multiplex PCR, the repertoire was profiled, and TCRdb retains in-frame clones only, with some absent. In the table there are about 25,000 clones, 75% to 85% of which are singletons. The sequencing here drew on CD4+ or CD8+ T cells sorted from blood, taken in a trial of the OX40 agonist ivuxolimab. The origin of the receptors is an adult with an advanced solid tumor such as melanoma, head and neck, liver or kidney cancer.

This chain joins TRBV28 and TRBJ2-7, with D maybe TRBD1 (5 bases). The CDR3 is 14 amino acids. Germline V gene data show CDR1 as MDHEN and CDR2 as SYDVKM. Trimming took 4 bases from V and 3 from J, leaving 13 bases between them. This CDR3 reads CASSSQEHIYEQYF. The CDR3 DNA is TGTGCCAGCAGTTCACAGGAACATATCTACGAGCAGTACTTC.

CDR3 sequence (DNA): TGTGCCAGCAGTTACCTACAGGTTGGGGGGCTGGAGACCCAGTACTTC. Amino acid sequence: CASSYLQVGGLETQYF. The gene calls are TRBV6-6 and TRBJ2-5; the D gene could be TRBD1 or TRBD2 (6 bases each). The CDR3 length is 16 residues. The V end lost 2 bases, the J end lost 5 bases, and 18 bases lay between the germline ends. Germline loops: CDR1 MNHNY, CDR2 SVGAGI (reference sequence).

The rearrangement uses TRBV4-2 and TRBJ2-1, with TRBD2 as a possible D gene (5 bases). The CDR3 is 13 amino acids. CDR1 and CDR2 from the germline V gene are LGHNA and YNFKEQ. V was pared by 5 bases and J by 8 bases, with 13 bases between. DNA for the CDR3: TGTGCCAGCAGCTTGGTCGGGGTTGATGAGCAGTTCTTC. It translates to CASSLVGVDEQFF.

V is TRBV18 and J is TRBJ2-7, with no clear D. The V gene's germline CDR1 is KGHSH and CDR2 LQKENI. With 0 bases removed from V and 3 bases from J, the gap between germline ends came to 6 bases. The CDR3 runs 13 residues. The CDR3 nucleotides are TGTGCCAGCTCACCACCGGCCGACTACGAGCAGTACTTC. It encodes CASSPPADYEQYF. Full variable domain (outside the CDR3, taken from reference TRBV18 and TRBJ2-7): NAGVMQNPRHLVRRRGQEARLRCSPMKGHSHVYWYRQLPEEGLKFMVYLQKENIIDESGMPKERFSAEFPKEGPSILRIQQVVRGDSAAYFCASSPPADYEQYFGPGTRLTVT.

This clone came up a few times. This chain joins TRBV5-1 and TRBJ1-1; the D is unclear. In germline, CDR1 is SGHRS, CDR2 YFSETQ. V lost 4 bases, J lost 0 bases, and 10 bases lay in between. The CDR3 is 14 amino acids. The CDR3 region has the DNA TGCGCCAGCAGCCTGACGGTCATGAACACTGAAGCTTTCTTT. This sequence encodes CASSLTVMNTEAFF.

V and J are TRBV9 and TRBJ2-2; TRBD1 matches 7 bases. Germline V gene data show CDR1 as SGDLS and CDR2 as YYNGEE. The ends lost 4 bases at V and 5 bases at J; junction bases unmatched: 5. The CDR3 extends over 14 amino acids. The CDR3 here is CASSLRTGTGELFF. The CDR3 region has the DNA TGTGCCAGCAGCTTAAGGACAGGAACCGGGGAGCTGTTTTTT.

This clone appeared a single time. In DNA form, the CDR3 reads TGTGCCAGCAGCATAAGACAGGGGAACGAGCAGTACTTC. This translates into CASSIRQGNEQYF. This chain links TRBV9 with TRBJ2-7; TRBD1 matches 8 bases. There are 13 residues in the CDR3. The junction had 5 bases not matched to a gene; V was cut back by 4 bases and J by 5 bases. CDR1 SGDLS and CDR2 YYNGEE come from the germline V gene.

The chain combines TRBV6-5 with TRBJ2-3; weak D call: TRBD2 (5 bases). This CDR3 spans 16 amino acids. Per the germline V gene, CDR1 is MNHEY and CDR2 is SVGAGI. V was pared by 2 bases and J by 0 bases, with 12 bases between. CDR3 DNA sequence: TGTGCCAGCAGTTACCTCGGGATTCCTAGCACAGATACGCAGTATTTT. Residues: CASSYLGIPSTDTQYF.

The J gene is TRBJ2-5, the V gene TRBV27; 9 bases fit TRBD1. The germline V gene encodes CDR1 MNHEY and CDR2 SMNVEV (reference sequence). With V trimmed by 9 bases and J by 5 bases, 19 bases remained unmatched. The CDR3 has 17 residues. As DNA, the CDR3 is TGTGCCAGTACTTCCCTGAAAACAGGGGGCCTCGTGGAGACCCAGTACTTC. Translation gives CASTSLKTGGLVETQYF.

The gene calls are TRBV14 and TRBJ2-7, with 9 bases that match TRBD2. There are 15 residues in the CDR3. V shed 4 bases and J 4 bases; nucleotides not matched to a gene: 8. Germline lookup yields CDR1 SGHDN and CDR2 FVKESK. CDR3 sequence (DNA): TGTGCCAGCAGCCCCTTGACTAGCGGTTATTACGAGCAGTACTTC. Encoded protein: CASSPLTSGYYEQYF. Looking up the rest from reference TRBV14 and TRBJ2-7 gives the full variable domain: EAGVTQFPSHSVIEKGQTVTLRCDPISGHDNLYWYRRVMGKEIKFLLHFVKESKQDESGMPNNRFLAERTGGTYSTLKVQPAELEDSGVYFCASSPLTSGYYEQYFGPGTRLTVT.

V and J are TRBV7-8 and TRBJ1-1, with D possibly being TRBD1 (5 bases). Trimming removed 1 base at V and 1 base at J, with 13 bases between. The CDR3 runs 16 residues. Germline V lookup: CDR1 SGHVS, CDR2 FQNEAQ. The CDR3 loop is CASSLGRPGGNTEAFF. The CDR3 DNA reads TGTGCCAGCAGCTTAGGACGGCCCGGGGGGAACACTGAAGCTTTCTTT.

The gene calls are TRBV9 and TRBJ1-1, with 7 bases aligning to TRBD1. This CDR3 region has 13 residues. J was trimmed by 7 bases and V by 3 bases; bases with no gene match: 6. The germline CDR1 and CDR2 sequences are SGDLS and YYNGEE. CDR3 sequence reads: CASSEEDRREAFF. The CDR3, as DNA: TGTGCCAGCAGCGAAGAGGACAGGCGTGAAGCTTTCTTT.

V gene TRBV4-1 combines with J gene TRBJ2-3; the D is unclear. CDR1 MGHRA and CDR2 YSYEKL come from the germline V gene. This CDR3 is 13 amino acids long. The V and J ends lost 1 base and 4 bases respectively, with 6 bases between them. In DNA form, the CDR3 reads TGCGCCAGCAGCCAAGCGATAGCAGATACGCAGTATTTT. Its translation is CASSQAIADTQYF.

This chain uses TRBV11-2 with TRBJ2-5, with 13 bases fitting TRBD2. The germline V gene encodes CDR1 SGHAT and CDR2 FQNNGV. The CDR3 consists of 15 residues. The V segment lost 4 bases and the J segment 5 bases; nucleotides outside the gene matches: 4. CDR3 DNA sequence: TGTGCCAGCAGCTCGTTGACTAGCGGGAGGGAGACCCAGTACTTC. Translated: CASSSLTSGRETQYF.

This rearrangement joins TRBV7-9 to TRBJ2-1; D gene uncertain. CDR3 length: 12 amino acids. Germline V gives CDR1 SEHNR, CDR2 FQNEAQ (reference sequence). V was cut by 7 bases and J by 3 bases, with 7 bases left in between. The CDR3 sequence is CASNLLYNEQFF. The CDR3 bases are TGTGCCAGCAACCTACTCTACAATGAGCAGTTCTTC.

This clone is termed medium-sized. This CDR3 reads CAWSDPRQGTIYF. The CDR3 DNA sequence: TGTGCCTGGAGCGACCCCCGACAGGGTACCATATATTTT. V usage is TRBV30 and J usage is TRBJ1-3; 7 bases align to TRBD1. V was pared by 3 bases and J by 10 bases, with 9 bases of the junction left unmatched. The CDR3 contains 13 residues. The germline V gene has CDR1 GTSNPN and CDR2 SVGIG (reference sequence).

The V call is TRBV19, the J call TRBJ2-7, with 13 bases lining up with TRBD2. This CDR3 has 16 amino acids. The V gene end was trimmed by 4 bases and the J gene end by 3 bases; junction bases not matched to a gene: 6. Germline assignment: CDR1 LNHDA and CDR2 SQIVND (reference sequence). The CDR3 sequence: CASSKGLAGALYEQYF. CDR3 nucleotide sequence: TGTGCCAGTAGTAAAGGACTAGCGGGGGCACTCTACGAGCAGTACTTC.

The chain couples TRBV7-9 to TRBJ2-7; the D call may be TRBD1 or TRBD2 (5 bases each). Germline CDR1 and CDR2: SEHNR and FQNEAQ (reference sequence). The CDR3 consists of 13 residues. Trimming removed 5 bases at V and 5 bases at J, with 13 bases between. The CDR3 spells CASSARRGDEQYF. In DNA, the CDR3 is TGTGCCAGCAGCGCCCGACGAGGGGACGAGCAGTACTTC.

CDR3 residues: CASSRSAGSYEQYF. In DNA, the CDR3 is TGTGCCAGCAGCCGCTCCGCGGGCTCCTACGAGCAGTACTTC. The chain employs TRBV5-5 and TRBJ2-7, with a tentative D call TRBD2 (5 bases). Deletions cut 4 bases from V and 0 bases from J, with 11 bases between. Germline V gene lookup returns CDR1 SGHKS and CDR2 YYEKEE (reference sequence). The CDR3 consists of 14 residues.

V gene TRBV15 combines with J gene TRBJ2-2; 7 positions agree with TRBD2. The germline V gene encodes CDR1 LNHNV and CDR2 YYDKDF (reference sequence). This CDR3 region has 15 residues. With V trimmed by 8 bases and J by 2 bases, 8 bases remained unmatched. This chain's CDR3 is CATRRLAENTGELFF. The CDR3 region has the DNA TGTGCCACCCGCCGACTAGCCGAAAACACCGGGGAGCTGTTTTTT.